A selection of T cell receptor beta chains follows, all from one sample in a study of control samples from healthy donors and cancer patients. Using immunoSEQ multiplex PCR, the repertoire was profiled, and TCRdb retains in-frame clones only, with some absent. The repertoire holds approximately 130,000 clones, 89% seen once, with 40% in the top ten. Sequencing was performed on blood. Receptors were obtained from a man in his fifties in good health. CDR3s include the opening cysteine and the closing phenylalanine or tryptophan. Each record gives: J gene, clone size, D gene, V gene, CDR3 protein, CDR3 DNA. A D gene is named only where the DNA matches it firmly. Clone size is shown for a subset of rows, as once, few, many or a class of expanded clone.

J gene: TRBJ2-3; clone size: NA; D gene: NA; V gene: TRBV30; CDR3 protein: CAWSAPGVRPDTQYF; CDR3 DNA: TGTGCCTGGAGCGCCCCAGGTGTCCGGCCAGATACGCAGTATTTT
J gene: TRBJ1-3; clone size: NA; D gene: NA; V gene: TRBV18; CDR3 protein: CASSNAGAPGNTIYF; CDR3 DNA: TGTGCCAGCTCTAACGCGGGGGCGCCTGGAAACACCATATATTTT
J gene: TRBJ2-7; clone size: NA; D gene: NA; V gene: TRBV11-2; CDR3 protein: CASSSGMFYEQYF; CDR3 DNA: TGTGCCAGCAGCTCAGGGATGTTCTACGAGCAGTACTTC
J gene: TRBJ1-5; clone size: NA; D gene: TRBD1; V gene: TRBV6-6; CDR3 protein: CASSLDRAGDQPQHF; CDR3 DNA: TGTGCCAGCAGCCTGGACAGGGCCGGCGATCAGCCCCAGCATTTT
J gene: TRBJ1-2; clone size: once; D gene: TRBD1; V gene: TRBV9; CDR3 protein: CASSGLEGTGGSYGYTF; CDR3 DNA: TGTGCCAGCAGCGGACTAGAAGGGACAGGGGGCTCCTATGGCTACACCTTC
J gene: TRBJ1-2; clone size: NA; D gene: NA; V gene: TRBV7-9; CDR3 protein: CASSPQQGMSTYGYTF; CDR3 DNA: TGTGCCAGCAGCCCCCAACAGGGTATGAGTACCTATGGCTACACCTTC
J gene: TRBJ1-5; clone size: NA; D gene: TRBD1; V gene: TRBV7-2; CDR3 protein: CASRSGTGGPQPQHF; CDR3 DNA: TGTGCCAGCAGATCCGGGACAGGGGGCCCTCAGCCCCAGCATTTT
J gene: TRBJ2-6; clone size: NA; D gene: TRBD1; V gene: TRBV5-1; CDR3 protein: CASSLGTWTGGPPLSGANVLTF; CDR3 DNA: TGCGCCAGCAGCTTGGGGACCTGGACAGGGGGTCCTCCTCTCTCTGGGGCCAACGTCCTGACTTTC
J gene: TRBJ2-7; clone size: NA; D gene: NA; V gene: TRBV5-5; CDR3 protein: CASSLGVSSYEQYF; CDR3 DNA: TGTGCCAGCAGTCTAGGGGTCAGCTCCTACGAGCAGTACTTC
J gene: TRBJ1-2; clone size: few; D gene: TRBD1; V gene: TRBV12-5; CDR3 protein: CASGRDRALGGYTF; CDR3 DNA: TGTGCTAGTGGCCGCGACAGGGCTCTCGGTGGCTACACCTTC
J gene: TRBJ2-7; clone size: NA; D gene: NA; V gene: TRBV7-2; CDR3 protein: CASSLVGTKSDEQYF; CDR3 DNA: TGTGCCAGCAGCTTAGTGGGGACAAAGAGCGACGAGCAGTACTTC
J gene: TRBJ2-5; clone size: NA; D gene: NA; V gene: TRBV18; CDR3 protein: CASSPQEETQYF; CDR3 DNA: TGTGCCAGCTCACCACAGGAAGAGACCCAGTACTTC
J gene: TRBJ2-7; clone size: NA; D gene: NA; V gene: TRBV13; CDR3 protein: CASSLGGQSSYEQYF; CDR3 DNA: TGTGCCAGCAGCTTAGGTGGACAGTCCTCCTACGAGCAGTACTTC
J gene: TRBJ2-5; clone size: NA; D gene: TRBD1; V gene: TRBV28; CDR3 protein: CASSFDRDFQETQYF; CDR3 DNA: TGTGCCAGCAGTTTTGACAGGGATTTTCAAGAGACCCAGTACTTC
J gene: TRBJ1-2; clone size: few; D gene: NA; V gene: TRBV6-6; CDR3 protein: CASSGQRANYGYTF; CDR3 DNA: TGTGCCAGCAGTGGCCAACGGGCTAACTATGGCTACACCTTC
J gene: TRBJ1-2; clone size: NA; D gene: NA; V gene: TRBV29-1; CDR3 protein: CSVEDRWGTSGYTF; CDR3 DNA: TGCAGCGTTGAAGACCGCTGGGGGACATCTGGCTACACCTTC
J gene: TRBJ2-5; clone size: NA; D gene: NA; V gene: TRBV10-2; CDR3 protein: CASSESRGETQYF; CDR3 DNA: TGCGCCAGCAGTGAGTCGCGAGGGGAGACCCAGTACTTC
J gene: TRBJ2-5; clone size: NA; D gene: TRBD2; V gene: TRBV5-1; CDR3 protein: CASSFLGLVGETQYF; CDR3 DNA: TGCGCCAGCAGCTTTCTAGGACTAGTCGGAGAGACCCAGTACTTC
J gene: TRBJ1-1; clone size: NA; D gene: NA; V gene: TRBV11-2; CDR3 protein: CASSLEARGNTEAFF; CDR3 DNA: TGTGCCAGCAGCTTAGAAGCAAGGGGAAACACTGAAGCTTTCTTT
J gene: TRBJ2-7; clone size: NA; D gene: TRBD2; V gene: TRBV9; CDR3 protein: CASSVSAGPTSFYEQYF; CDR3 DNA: TGTGCCAGCAGCGTATCAGCGGGACCGACCTCGTTCTACGAGCAGTACTTC
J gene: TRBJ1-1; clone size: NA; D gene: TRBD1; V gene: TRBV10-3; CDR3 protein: CAISGYRGGDTEAFF; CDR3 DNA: TGTGCCATCAGTGGTTACAGGGGGGGGGACACTGAAGCTTTCTTT
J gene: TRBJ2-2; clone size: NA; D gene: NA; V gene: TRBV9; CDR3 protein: CASSGPGHTGELFF; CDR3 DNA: TGTGCCAGCAGCGGCCCAGGGCACACCGGGGAGCTGTTTTTT
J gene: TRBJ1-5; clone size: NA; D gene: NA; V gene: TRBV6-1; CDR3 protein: CASSEGGYDQPQHF; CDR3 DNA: TGTGCCAGCAGTGAAGGGGGTTATGATCAGCCCCAGCATTTT
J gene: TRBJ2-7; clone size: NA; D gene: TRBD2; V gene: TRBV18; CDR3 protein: CASSRGAGNLYEQYF; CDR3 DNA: TGTGCCAGCTCACGCGGAGCGGGGAACTTATACGAGCAGTACTTC
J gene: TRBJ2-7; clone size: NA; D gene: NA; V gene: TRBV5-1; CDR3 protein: CASSLWHGGAYEQYF; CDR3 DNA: TGCGCCAGCAGCTTGTGGCACGGCGGCGCCTACGAGCAGTACTTC
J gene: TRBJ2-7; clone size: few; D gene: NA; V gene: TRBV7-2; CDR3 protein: CASSLTSGLSSYEQYF; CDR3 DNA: TGTGCCAGCAGCCTCACCTCGGGCCTAAGCTCCTACGAGCAGTACTTC
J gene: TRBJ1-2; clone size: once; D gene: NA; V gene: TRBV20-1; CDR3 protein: CSAIDRRLYGYTF; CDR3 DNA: TGCAGTGCTATTGACAGGCGCCTCTATGGCTACACCTTC
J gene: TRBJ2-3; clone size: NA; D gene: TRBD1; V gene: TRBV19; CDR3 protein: CASTNTGGPPYF; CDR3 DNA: TGTGCCAGTACCAATACAGGGGGTCCACCGTATTTT
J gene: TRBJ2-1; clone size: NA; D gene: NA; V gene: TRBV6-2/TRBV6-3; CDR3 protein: CASSYQGSSYNEQFF; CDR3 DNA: TGTGCCAGCAGTTACCAAGGGAGCTCCTACAATGAGCAGTTCTTC
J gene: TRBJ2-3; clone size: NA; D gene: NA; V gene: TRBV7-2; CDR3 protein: CASSPTELSSTDTQYF; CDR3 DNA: TGTGCCAGCAGCCCGACAGAGCTTTCTAGCACAGATACGCAGTATTTT
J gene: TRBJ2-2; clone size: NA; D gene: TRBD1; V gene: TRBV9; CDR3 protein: CASSGPGQGYAGELFF; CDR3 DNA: TGTGCCAGCAGCGGGCCGGGACAGGGCTATGCCGGGGAGCTGTTTTTT
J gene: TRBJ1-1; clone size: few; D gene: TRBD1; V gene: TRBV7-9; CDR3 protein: CASSDRGPEAFF; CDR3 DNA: TGTGCCAGCAGCGACAGGGGCCCTGAAGCTTTCTTT
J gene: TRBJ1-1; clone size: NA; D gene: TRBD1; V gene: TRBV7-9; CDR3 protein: CASSLGQGAVNTEAFF; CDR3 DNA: TGTGCCAGCAGCTTAGGACAGGGGGCCGTGAACACTGAAGCTTTCTTT
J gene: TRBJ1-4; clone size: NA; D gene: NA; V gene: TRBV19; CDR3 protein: CASSLQGTNEKLFF; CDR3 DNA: TGTGCCAGTAGTCTCCAGGGTACTAATGAAAAACTGTTTTTT
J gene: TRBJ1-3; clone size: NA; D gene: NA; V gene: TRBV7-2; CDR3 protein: CASSPKAGAGNTIYF; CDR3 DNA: TGTGCCAGCAGCCCTAAGGCCGGGGCTGGAAACACCATATATTTT
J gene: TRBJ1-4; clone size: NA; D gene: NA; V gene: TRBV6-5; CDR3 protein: CASSPRRENEKLFF; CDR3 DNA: TGTGCCAGCAGTCCCAGACGGGAAAATGAAAAACTGTTTTTT
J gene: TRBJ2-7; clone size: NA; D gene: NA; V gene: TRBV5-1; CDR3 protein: CASKAGQSYEQYF; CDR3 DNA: TGCGCCAGCAAGGCGGGACAGAGCTACGAGCAGTACTTC
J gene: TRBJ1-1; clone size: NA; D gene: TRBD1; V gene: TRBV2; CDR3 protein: CASSDGTGRKTEAFF; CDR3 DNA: TGTGCCAGCAGTGATGGGACAGGGCGAAAGACTGAAGCTTTCTTT
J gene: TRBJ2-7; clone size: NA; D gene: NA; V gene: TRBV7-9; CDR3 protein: CASSPRLDEQYF; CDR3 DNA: TGTGCCAGCAGCCCCAGGCTGGACGAGCAGTACTTC
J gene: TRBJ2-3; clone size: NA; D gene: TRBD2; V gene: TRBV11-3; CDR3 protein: CASSSAMSGGRGTQYF; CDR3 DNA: TGTGCCAGCAGCTCCGCAATGAGCGGGGGGAGGGGTACGCAGTATTTT
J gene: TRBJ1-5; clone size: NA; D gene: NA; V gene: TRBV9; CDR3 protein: CASSVGSNQPQHF; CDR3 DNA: TGTGCCAGCAGCGTAGGTAGCAATCAGCCCCAGCATTTT
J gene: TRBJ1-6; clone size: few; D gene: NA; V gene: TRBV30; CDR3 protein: CAWSRVEDSPLHF; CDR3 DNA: TGTGCCTGGAGCAGGGTCGAGGATTCACCCCTCCACTTT
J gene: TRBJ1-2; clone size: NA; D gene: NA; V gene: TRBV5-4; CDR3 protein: CASSLGAPDGYTF; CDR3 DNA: TGTGCCAGCAGCTTAGGAGCTCCGGACGGCTACACCTTC
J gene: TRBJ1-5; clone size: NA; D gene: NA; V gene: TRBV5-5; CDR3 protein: CASSLVSNQPQHF; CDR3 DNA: TGTGCCAGCAGCTTGGTTAGCAATCAGCCCCAGCATTTT
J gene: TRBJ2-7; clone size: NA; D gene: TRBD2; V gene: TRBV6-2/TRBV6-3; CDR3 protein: CASTPRLGGTTYEQYF; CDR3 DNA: TGTGCCAGCACCCCCAGGCTCGGGGGGACCACTTACGAGCAGTACTTC
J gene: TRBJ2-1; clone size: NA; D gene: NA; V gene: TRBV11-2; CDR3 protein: CASSNDNYNEQFF; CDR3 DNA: TGTGCCAGCAGCAACGACAACTACAATGAGCAGTTCTTC
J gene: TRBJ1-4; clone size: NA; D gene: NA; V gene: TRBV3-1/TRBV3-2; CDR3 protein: CASSPFKGRDEKLFF; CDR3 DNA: TGTGCCAGCAGCCCCTTTAAGGGGAGGGATGAAAAACTGTTTTTT
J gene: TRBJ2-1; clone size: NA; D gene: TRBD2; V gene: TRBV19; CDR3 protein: CASSPWGGSYNEQFF; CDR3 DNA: TGTGCCAGTAGCCCATGGGGGGGCTCCTACAATGAGCAGTTCTTC
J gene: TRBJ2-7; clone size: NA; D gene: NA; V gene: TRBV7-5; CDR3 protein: CARRVPRGGANEQYF; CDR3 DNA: TGTGCCAGAAGGGTTCCGCGAGGGGGGGCGAACGAGCAGTACTTC
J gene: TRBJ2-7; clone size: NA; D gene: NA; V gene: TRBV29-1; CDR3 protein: CSVEGRSDEQYF; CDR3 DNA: TGCAGCGTTGAGGGCAGGTCCGACGAGCAGTACTTC
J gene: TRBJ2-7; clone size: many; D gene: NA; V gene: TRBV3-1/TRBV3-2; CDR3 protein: CASSLHSSYEQYF; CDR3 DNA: TGTGCCAGCAGCCTGCACAGCTCCTACGAGCAGTACTTC
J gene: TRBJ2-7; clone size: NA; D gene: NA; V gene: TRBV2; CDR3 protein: CASRVRNSYEQYF; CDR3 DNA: TGTGCCAGCAGGGTGAGGAACTCCTACGAGCAGTACTTC
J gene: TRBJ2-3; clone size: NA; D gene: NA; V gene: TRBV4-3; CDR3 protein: CASSQDHPSPTYTDTQYF; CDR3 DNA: TGCGCCAGCAGCCAAGACCACCCGAGTCCCACCTACACAGATACGCAGTATTTT
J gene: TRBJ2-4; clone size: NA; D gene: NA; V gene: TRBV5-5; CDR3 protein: CASSLGKVFKNIQYF; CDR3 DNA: TGTGCCAGCAGCTTAGGGAAGGTATTTAAAAACATTCAGTACTTC
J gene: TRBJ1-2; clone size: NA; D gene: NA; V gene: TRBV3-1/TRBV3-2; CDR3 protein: CASSQDGATYGYTF; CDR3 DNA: TGTGCCAGCAGCCAAGATGGGGCCACCTATGGCTACACCTTC
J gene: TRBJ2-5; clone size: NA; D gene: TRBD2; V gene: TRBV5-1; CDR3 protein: CASSLGGGALETQYF; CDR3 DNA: TGCGCCAGCAGCCTAGGCGGGGGGGCATTGGAGACCCAGTACTTC
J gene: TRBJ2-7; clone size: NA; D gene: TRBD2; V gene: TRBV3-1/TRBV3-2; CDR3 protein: CASSLGEQTSEAYEQYF; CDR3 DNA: TGTGCCAGCAGTCTCGGGGAACAGACTAGCGAGGCCTACGAGCAGTACTTC